This TCR beta chain is from a study of blood T cells in healthy people across ages. The CDR3 has 12 residues. In germline, CDR1 is MDHEN, CDR2 SYDVKM. Between the trimmed V and J ends, which lost 3 bases and 11 bases, there was a span of 13 bases. Primers used in a second PCR of about 7 to 11 cycles were a sample-barcoded 5' primer and a J-beta primer mix. MiXCR, run by TCRdb on the 5' RACE reads, gives a single entry per CDR3 protein. This table holds about 930,000 distinct CDR3 sequences, 29% found once. Isolation recovered at least 6 million PBMCs from every sample. These data were also filed under a second study, of T cells of mothers and their children. As reported in that work: Donors were three healthy Caucasian mothers and their six children. Normalized overlap was always slightly, never significantly, higher in related than unrelated mother-child pairs.

Material: blood. The TCR comes from a woman aged 40 to 50 in good health. J is TRBJ2-5 and V is TRBV28; the D is unclear. DNA for the CDR3: TGTGCCAGCAGTTTGTCGGTTTCTCAGCAGTACTTC. Its translation is CASSLSVSQQYF.